This T cell receptor beta chain is from a study of metastatic and nonmetastatic thyroid tumors. Broader study findings: Significantly higher TCR beta diversity was reportedly seen in malignant thyroid tumors than benign nodules, in blood and tumor.

Only one count was recorded for this clone. No antigen is known for it. The junction does not match germline at one end; this may be a read error. TCRdb re-clonotyped the PCR reads via MiXCR. The sample shows approximately 25,000 clones, 20% to 30% of them seen only once. The CDR3 consists of 13 residues. From germline, CDR1 is SGHAT and CDR2 FQNNGV. Nobody among the patients had been given any treatment before thyroid surgery. This sequence joins TRBV11-2 and TRBJ2-2; the D is unclear. Source material: blood. The TCR comes from a male donor with papillary thyroid cancer or a benign thyroid nodule (not recorded which). Some clones in this sample may be carry-over from other donors' samples. The CDR3 DNA reads as TGTGCCATCAGCTGGGCAGGAGTTGGGGAGCTGTTTTTT. It yields the protein CAISWAGVGELFF.